One and the same sample provided the 2 T cell receptor beta chains below, sequenced in a study of T cells in Graves' hyperthyroidism and ophthalmopathy. Amplified TCR beta CDR3 regions came from RNA transcripts. During a first-round RT-PCR of the TCR CDR3, the HTBI primer set was used. TCRdb re-called the multiplex PCR reads through MiXCR, storing one row per CDR3 protein. This sample has more than 450,000 distinct CDR3 sequences, with less than 15% found just once. The sample was blood. The receptors derive from a woman in her thirties or forties with Graves' hyperthyroidism.

This clonotype was detected only a few times. The chain has TRBV11-2 and TRBJ2-1, with unresolved D. CDR1 and CDR2 (germline): SGHAT, FQNNGV. Trimming stripped 5 bases from V and 0 bases from J, with 8 bases between. This CDR3 spans 14 amino acids. The CDR3 protein is CASSQATSYNEQFF. The CDR3 nucleotides read TGTGCCAGCAGCCAAGCTACCTCCTACAATGAGCAGTTCTTC.

This clonotype showed up many times. The chain has TRBV2 and TRBJ2-5, with 12 bases matching TRBD2. The germline V gene encodes CDR1 SNHLY and CDR2 FYNNEI. V lost 6 bases, J lost 4 bases, and 9 bases stayed unmatched. The CDR3 contains 16 residues. CDR3 sequence: CASRAGLAGPRETQYF. CDR3 nucleotides: TGTGCCAGCAGGGCTGGACTAGCGGGACCCAGAGAGACCCAGTACTTC.